These T cell receptor beta chains were read from a single sample in a study of blood T cell repertoires in COVID-19. Using immunoSEQ multiplex PCR, the repertoire was profiled, and TCRdb retains in-frame clones only, with some absent. The sample shows some 10,000 clones, 80% to 90% of them seen only once. What was sequenced was peripheral blood. All receptors come from a human donor in a cohort sampled during active COVID-19. Both conserved end residues are part of each CDR3. D genes are given only for firm matches. Expanded clones get a size class; other rows say once, few or many, or leave the size out.

J: TRBJ2-1; size: NA; V: TRBV9; D: TRBD2; CDR3: CASSVVASGYEQFF; DNA: TGTGCCAGCAGCGTAGTGGCTAGCGGGTATGAGCAGTTCTTC
J: TRBJ2-7; size: once; V: TRBV6-5; D: NA; CDR3: CASRITGTYEQYF; DNA: TGTGCCAGCAGGATAACAGGTACCTACGAGCAGTACTTC
J: TRBJ2-2; size: NA; V: TRBV28; D: NA; CDR3: CASRGTVSGELFF; DNA: TGTGCCAGCAGGGGCACAGTCTCCGGGGAGCTGTTTTTT
J: TRBJ2-7; size: NA; V: TRBV18; D: TRBD1; CDR3: CASSPDRGVYEQYF; DNA: TGTGCCAGCTCACCAGACAGGGGGGTATACGAGCAGTACTTC
J: TRBJ1-5; size: NA; V: TRBV18; D: TRBD1; CDR3: CASSPPDRENQPQHF; DNA: TGTGCCAGCTCACCACCGGACAGGGAAAATCAGCCCCAGCATTTT
J: TRBJ2-3; size: NA; V: TRBV27; D: TRBD2; CDR3: CASRRGGTSGTDTQYF; DNA: TGTGCCAGCAGACGGGGTGGGACTAGCGGAACAGATACGCAGTATTTT
J: TRBJ2-1; size: NA; V: TRBV9; D: TRBD2; CDR3: CASSPSGSSGRIYNEQFF; DNA: TGTGCCAGCAGCCCCAGTGGATCTAGCGGGAGAATATACAATGAGCAGTTCTTC
J: TRBJ2-1; size: NA; V: TRBV6-5; D: TRBD2; CDR3: CASQTSGYNEQFF; DNA: TGTGCCAGTCAGACTAGCGGCTACAATGAGCAGTTCTTC
J: TRBJ2-3; size: NA; V: TRBV29-1; D: NA; CDR3: CSVGSGLGTDTQYF; DNA: TGCAGCGTTGGATCGGGACTGGGCACAGATACGCAGTATTTT
J: TRBJ1-6; size: NA; V: TRBV30; D: TRBD1; CDR3: CAYHSGTGGSPLHF; DNA: TGTGCCTACCATTCCGGGACAGGGGGATCACCCCTCCACTTT
J: TRBJ2-1; size: once; V: TRBV29-1; D: NA; CDR3: CSVVLTDSYNEQFF; DNA: TGCAGCGTTGTTTTGACAGACTCCTACAATGAGCAGTTCTTC
J: TRBJ2-6; size: NA; V: TRBV6-2/TRBV6-3; D: TRBD1; CDR3: CASSPGQGAPGANVLTF; DNA: TGTGCCAGCAGCCCGGGACAGGGGGCGCCTGGGGCCAACGTCCTGACTTTC
J: TRBJ2-1; size: once; V: TRBV11-2; D: NA; CDR3: CASSGNLDPEQFF; DNA: TGTGCCAGCAGCGGTAACCTAGATCCTGAGCAGTTCTTC
J: TRBJ2-7; size: NA; V: TRBV7-2; D: NA; CDR3: CASSFFTKSGEQYF; DNA: TGTGCCAGCAGCTTTTTCACTAAATCGGGAGAGCAGTACTTC
J: TRBJ2-7; size: NA; V: TRBV7-9; D: TRBD1; CDR3: CASSLGDRMGYEQYF; DNA: TGTGCCAGCAGCTTAGGGGACAGGATGGGGTACGAGCAGTACTTC
J: TRBJ2-2; size: once; V: TRBV11-2; D: TRBD2; CDR3: CASSPSGFNTGELFF; DNA: TGTGCCAGCAGCCCTAGCGGATTCAACACCGGGGAGCTGTTTTTT
J: TRBJ2-7; size: NA; V: TRBV19; D: TRBD1; CDR3: CASRGTGTETHYEQYF; DNA: TGTGCCAGTAGGGGGACCGGGACAGAGACCCACTACGAGCAGTACTTC
J: TRBJ2-5; size: NA; V: TRBV7-2; D: TRBD2; CDR3: CASSPWTSGREEETQYF; DNA: TGTGCCAGCAGCCCCTGGACTAGCGGGAGGGAGGAAGAGACCCAGTACTTC
J: TRBJ1-2; size: NA; V: TRBV12-3/TRBV12-4; D: NA; CDR3: CASSAPGDYGYTF; DNA: TGTGCCAGCAGTGCGCCCGGAGACTATGGCTACACCTTC
J: TRBJ2-1; size: once; V: TRBV4-2; D: NA; CDR3: CASSQERSSEQFF; DNA: TGTGCCAGCAGCCAAGAGCGGTCTAGTGAGCAGTTCTTC
J: TRBJ1-2; size: few; V: TRBV19; D: TRBD1; CDR3: CASSQPGQGTYGYTF; DNA: TGTGCCAGTAGCCAACCGGGACAGGGGACCTATGGCTACACCTTC
J: TRBJ1-5; size: few; V: TRBV7-2; D: NA; CDR3: CASSLNHPTGYSNQPQHF; DNA: TGTGCCAGCAGCTTAAATCACCCTACGGGATATAGCAATCAGCCCCAGCATTTT
J: TRBJ2-1; size: NA; V: TRBV6-2/TRBV6-3; D: TRBD2; CDR3: CASSYLAGGPHNEQFF; DNA: TGTGCCAGCAGTTACTTGGCGGGAGGGCCCCACAATGAGCAGTTCTTC
J: TRBJ2-3; size: NA; V: TRBV28; D: NA; CDR3: CASNTLRDTQYF; DNA: TGTGCCAGCAATACTTTACGGGATACGCAGTATTTT
J: TRBJ2-3; size: NA; V: TRBV7-3; D: TRBD1; CDR3: CASSLGTGEANTQYF; DNA: TGTGCCAGCAGCCTGGGGACAGGGGAAGCGAATACGCAGTATTTT
J: TRBJ1-5; size: NA; V: TRBV24-1; D: NA; CDR3: CATGGGYSNQPQHF; DNA: TGTGCCACAGGGGGGGGCTATAGCAATCAGCCCCAGCATTTT
J: TRBJ2-1; size: NA; V: TRBV5-1; D: TRBD2; CDR3: CASSLNFAGGSSYNEQFF; DNA: TGCGCCAGCAGCTTGAATTTTGCGGGAGGCTCCTCCTACAATGAGCAGTTCTTC
J: TRBJ2-2; size: NA; V: TRBV27; D: TRBD1; CDR3: CASSLGRGYTGELFF; DNA: TGTGCCAGCAGTTTAGGCAGGGGGTACACCGGGGAGCTGTTTTTT
J: TRBJ1-1; size: NA; V: TRBV5-1; D: TRBD1; CDR3: CASSLGDRVSTEAFF; DNA: TGCGCCAGCAGCTTGGGCGACAGGGTTTCCACTGAAGCTTTCTTT
J: TRBJ2-3; size: NA; V: TRBV12-3/TRBV12-4; D: TRBD2; CDR3: CASLAGVTDTQYF; DNA: TGTGCCAGCTTAGCGGGAGTGACAGATACGCAGTATTTT
J: TRBJ2-7; size: NA; V: TRBV9; D: NA; CDR3: CASSPWTRAGEQYF; DNA: TGTGCCAGCAGCCCATGGACCCGGGCGGGGGAGCAGTACTTC
J: TRBJ1-2; size: NA; V: TRBV5-1; D: NA; CDR3: CASSLEGSYGYTF; DNA: TGCGCCAGCAGCTTAGAGGGCTCCTATGGCTACACCTTC
J: TRBJ1-2; size: NA; V: TRBV3-1/TRBV3-2; D: NA; CDR3: CASSQDLGRGYTF; DNA: TGTGCCAGCAGCCAAGATTTGGGGAGGGGCTACACCTTC
J: TRBJ1-1; size: NA; V: TRBV5-6; D: NA; CDR3: CASSLGPPPRTEAFF; DNA: TGTGCCAGCAGCTTGGGCCCCCCCCCGCGCACTGAAGCTTTCTTT
J: TRBJ2-6; size: NA; V: TRBV28; D: TRBD1; CDR3: CASSFRTGYISGANVLTF; DNA: TGTGCCAGCAGTTTCCGGACAGGGTACATATCTGGGGCCAACGTCCTGACTTTC
J: TRBJ1-2; size: NA; V: TRBV3-1/TRBV3-2; D: NA; CDR3: CASSQVEGNYGYTF; DNA: TGTGCCAGCAGCCAAGTAGAGGGTAACTATGGCTACACCTTC
J: TRBJ2-2; size: NA; V: TRBV21-1; D: NA; CDR3: CASSKAWVVSGSYKNTGELFF; DNA: TGTGCCAGCAGCAAAGCCTGGGTAGTCAGCGGGAGCTATAAGAACACCGGGGAGCTGTTTTTT
J: TRBJ2-7; size: few; V: TRBV16; D: NA; CDR3: CASSRGQFYEQYF; DNA: TGTGCCAGCAGCCGCGGACAGTTCTACGAGCAGTACTTC
J: TRBJ1-1; size: NA; V: TRBV11-1; D: NA; CDR3: CASSLSGAYTEAFF; DNA: TGTGCCAGCAGCTTATCTGGGGCGTACACTGAAGCTTTCTTT
J: TRBJ1-6; size: NA; V: TRBV19; D: TRBD1; CDR3: CASRTGGSYNSPLHF; DNA: TGTGCCAGTAGGACAGGGGGCTCCTATAATTCACCCCTCCACTTT
J: TRBJ2-1; size: NA; V: TRBV10-3; D: TRBD2; CDR3: CAISPQGTSIGQFF; DNA: TGTGCCATCAGCCCGCAAGGGACTAGCATTGGGCAGTTCTTC
J: TRBJ2-7; size: NA; V: TRBV5-1; D: TRBD2; CDR3: CASSLASGSNEQYF; DNA: TGCGCCAGCAGCTTGGCAAGCGGGAGCAACGAGCAGTACTTC
J: TRBJ2-2; size: NA; V: TRBV6-5; D: TRBD1; CDR3: CASTDRGNNGELFF; DNA: TGTGCCAGCACGGACAGGGGTAATAACGGGGAGCTGTTTTTT
J: TRBJ2-2; size: NA; V: TRBV5-4; D: TRBD2; CDR3: CASSPGTSGHTNTGELFF; DNA: TGTGCCAGCAGCCCCGGGACTAGCGGACATACGAACACCGGGGAGCTGTTTTTT